This record concerns one T cell receptor (beta chain) sequence. The antigen is unknown. This sample is part of a study of cytomegalovirus exposure and HLA in healthy donors. The study sampled nominally healthy donors, though unrecorded immune exposures were likely. Amplification used 60 Vbeta primers and 13 Jbeta primers. In the authors' methods: In a later analysis, 60 million to 90 million unique TCR beta chains included roughly 11 million shared by two or more donors. Sequencing was performed with immunoSEQ multiplex PCR; in TCRdb, only in-frame clones are kept and a portion is missing. V and J calls and clone size are copied from that table; D and trimming were computed from the DNA. The repertoire includes around 140,000 clones, approximately 57% of them detected once, and less than 2% sits in the top ten. V lost 0 bases, J lost 4 bases, and 11 bases lay in between. CDR1 SGDLS and CDR2 YYNGEE come from the germline V gene. CDR3 length: 14 amino acids.

The study, taken as a whole, reports: In a later analysis, TCR beta V- and J-gene trimming showed a link to a missense DCLRE1C variant.

The rearrangement joins TRBV9 to TRBJ2-7, with D tentatively TRBD1 (6 bases). The sample consisted of PBMCs. This clonotype originated in a male donor in good health and CMV-seronegative. DNA for the CDR3: TGTGCCAGCAGCGTAGGTGGGGGCTGGTACGAGCAGTACTTC. Translated, it gives CASSVGGGWYEQYF.